A single sample is the source of the 5 T cell receptor beta chains below, sequenced in a study of blood T cells in healthy people across ages. A second PCR of about 7 to 12 cycles used a sample-barcoded 5' primer and a J-beta primer mix. One entry per CDR3 protein, called by TCRdb with MiXCR from the 5' RACE reads. Of roughly 900,000 distinct CDR3 sequences in the sample, 29% were seen once. The sample was blood. The receptor source for this set is an elderly woman in good health.

A word on this clonotype: Since a much larger clone is just one base distant, this may be a read error. This chain links TRBV6-5 with TRBJ1-4; no firm D call. Germline CDR1 MNHEY, CDR2 SVGAGI. The CDR3 has 15 residues. CDR3 nucleotides: TGTGCCAGCAGTAGCCCGGCGACCGAAGGTGAAAAACGGTTTTTT. This sequence encodes CASSSPATEGEKRFF.

About this clonotype itself: A much larger clonotype is one base distant, so this may be a read error. The J gene is TRBJ2-7, the V gene TRBV7-2, with 10 bases matching TRBD1. CDR1 and CDR2 from the germline V gene are SGHTA and FQGNSA. This CDR3 is built from 15 residues. The V and J ends lost 3 bases and 7 bases, in that order; junction bases with no gene match: 9. Here the CDR3 reads CASSLQTGGVNEQYF. The CDR3 bases are TGTGCCAGCAGCTTGCAGACAGGGGGCGTGAATGAGCAGTACTTC. Supplemented by reference TRBV7-2 and TRBJ2-7, the full variable domain reads GAGVSQSPSNKVTEKGKDVELRCDPISGHTALYWYRQSLGQGLEFLIYFQGNSAPDKSGLPSDRFSAERTGGSVSTLTIQRTQQEDSAVYLCASSLQTGGVNEQYFGPGTRLTVT.

This clonotype was observed a handful of times. The V call is TRBV3-1, the J call TRBJ2-7; no firm D call. V lost 11 bases and J lost 4, with 12 bases in between. The CDR3 spans 11 residues. Germline V gives CDR1 LGHDT, CDR2 YNNKEL (reference sequence). DNA of the CDR3: TGTGCCCTTCACGGCAGGTACGAGCAGTACTTC. Translated, it gives CALHGRYEQYF.

This clonotype has only a few counts. This chain connects TRBV27 to TRBJ1-4, with unresolved D. This CDR3 comprises 12 residues. CDR1 is MNHEY, CDR2 SMNVEV, per germline (reference sequence). V dropped 5 bases and J dropped 10 bases, with 11 bases sitting between them. CDR3 residues: CASSPRVGKLFF. Here the CDR3 DNA reads TGTGCCAGCAGTCCCCGGGTCGGAAAACTGTTTTTT.

The chain carries TRBV10-3 and TRBJ2-5, with D perhaps TRBD2 (5 bases). Trimming removed 8 bases from V and 2 bases from J, with 9 bases in between. This CDR3 is built from 12 residues. Germline-derived CDR1 and CDR2 are ENHRY and SYGVKD. The CDR3 DNA follows: TGTGCCATCGCGTCGGGGCAAGAGACCCAGTACTTC. It specifies CAIASGQETQYF.